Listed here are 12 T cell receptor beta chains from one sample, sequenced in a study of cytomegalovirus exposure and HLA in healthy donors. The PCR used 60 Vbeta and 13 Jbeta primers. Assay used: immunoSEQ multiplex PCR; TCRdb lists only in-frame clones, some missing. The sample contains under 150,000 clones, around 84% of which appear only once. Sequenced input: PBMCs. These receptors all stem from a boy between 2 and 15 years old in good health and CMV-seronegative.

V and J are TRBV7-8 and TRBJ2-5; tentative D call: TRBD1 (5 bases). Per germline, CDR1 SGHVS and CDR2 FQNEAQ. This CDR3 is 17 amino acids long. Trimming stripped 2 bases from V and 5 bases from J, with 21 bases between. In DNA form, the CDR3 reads TGTGCCAGCAGCTTACGGTTTCTCGGCAGGGTCGGGGAGACCCAGTACTTC. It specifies CASSLRFLGRVGETQYF.

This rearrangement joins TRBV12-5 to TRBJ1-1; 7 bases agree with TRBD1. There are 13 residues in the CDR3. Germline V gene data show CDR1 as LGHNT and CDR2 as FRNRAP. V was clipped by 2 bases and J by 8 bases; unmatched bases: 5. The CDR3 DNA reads TGTGCTAGTGGTTTGCAACAGGGGTCAGAAGCTTTCTTT. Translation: CASGLQQGSEAFF. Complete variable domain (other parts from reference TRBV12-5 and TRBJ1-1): DARVTQTPRHKVTEMGQEVTMRCQPILGHNTVFWYRQTMMQGLELLAYFRNRAPLDDSGMPKDRFSAEMPDATLATLKIQPSEPRDSAVYFCASGLQQGSEAFFGQGTRLTVV.

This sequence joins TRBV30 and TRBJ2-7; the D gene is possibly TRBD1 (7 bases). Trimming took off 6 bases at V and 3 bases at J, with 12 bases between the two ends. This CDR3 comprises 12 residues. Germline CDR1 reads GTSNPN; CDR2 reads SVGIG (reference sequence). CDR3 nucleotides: TGTGCCTGCTCAGGGGGGAACTACGAGCAGTACTTC. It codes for CACSGGNYEQYF.

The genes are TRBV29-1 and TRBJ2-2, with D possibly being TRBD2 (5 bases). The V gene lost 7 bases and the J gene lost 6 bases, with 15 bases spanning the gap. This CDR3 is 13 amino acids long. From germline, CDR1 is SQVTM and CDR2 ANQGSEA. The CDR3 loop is CSARVTGPGELFF. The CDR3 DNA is TGCAGCGCGAGGGTGACCGGGCCCGGGGAGCTGTTTTTT.

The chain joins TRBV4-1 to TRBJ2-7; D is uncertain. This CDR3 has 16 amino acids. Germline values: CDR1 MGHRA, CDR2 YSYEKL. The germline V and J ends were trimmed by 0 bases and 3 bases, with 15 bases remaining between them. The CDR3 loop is CASSQDLTYPLYEQYF. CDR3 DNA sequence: TGCGCCAGCAGCCAAGATCTGACATACCCCCTCTACGAGCAGTACTTC.

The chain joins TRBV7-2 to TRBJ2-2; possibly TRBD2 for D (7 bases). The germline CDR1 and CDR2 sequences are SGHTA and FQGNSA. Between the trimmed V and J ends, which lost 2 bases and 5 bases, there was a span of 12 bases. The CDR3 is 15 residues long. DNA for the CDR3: TGTGCCAGCAGCTTACCGGGGGGCACGACCGGGGAGCTGTTTTTT. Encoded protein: CASSLPGGTTGELFF.

CDR3 in amino acids: CAWSPRSTDTQYF. Here the CDR3 DNA reads TGTGCCTGGAGTCCACGGAGCACAGATACGCAGTATTTT. The rearrangement links TRBV30 to TRBJ2-3; D uncertain. Trimming left V 2 bases short and J 0 bases short, with 6 bases between. The CDR3 has 13 amino acids. Germline CDR1 reads GTSNPN; CDR2 reads SVGIG (reference sequence). The entire variable domain, with the rest obtained from reference TRBV30 and TRBJ2-3, is as follows: SQTIHQWPATLVQPVGSPLSLECTVEGTSNPNLYWYRQAAGRGLQLLFYSVGIGQISSEVPQNLSASRPQDRQFILSSKKLLLSDSGFYLCAWSPRSTDTQYFGPGTRLTVL.

DNA of the CDR3: TGTGCCAGCAGCCAAGATTCGAGGGGGCCTGGGGCCAACGTCCTGACTTTC. Its protein product is CASSQDSRGPGANVLTF. The chain combines TRBV4-2 with TRBJ2-6, with 7 bases aligning to TRBD1. This CDR3 spans 17 amino acids. Trimming cost V 0 bases and J 2 bases; bases outside gene matches: 4. Per the germline V gene, CDR1 is LGHNA and CDR2 is YNFKEQ.

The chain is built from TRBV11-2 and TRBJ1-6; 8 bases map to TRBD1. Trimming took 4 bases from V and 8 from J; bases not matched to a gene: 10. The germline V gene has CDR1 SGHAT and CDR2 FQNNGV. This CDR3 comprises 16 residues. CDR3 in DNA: TGTGCCAGCAGCTCACGTACCGGGACAGGCGATTCACCCCTCCACTTT. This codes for CASSSRTGTGDSPLHF.

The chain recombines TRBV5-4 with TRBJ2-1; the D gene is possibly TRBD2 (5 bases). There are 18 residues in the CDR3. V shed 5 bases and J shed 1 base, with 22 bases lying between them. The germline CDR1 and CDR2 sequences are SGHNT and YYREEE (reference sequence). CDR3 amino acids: CASSSWSVGRRSYNEQFF. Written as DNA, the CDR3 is TGTGCCAGCAGTTCTTGGAGTGTTGGGCGGAGGTCCTACAATGAGCAGTTCTTC.

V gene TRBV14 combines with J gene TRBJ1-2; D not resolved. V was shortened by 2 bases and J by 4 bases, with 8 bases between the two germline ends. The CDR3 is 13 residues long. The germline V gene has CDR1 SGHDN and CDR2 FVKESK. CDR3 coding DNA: TGTGCCAGCAGCCAAAGATTACTCTATGGCTACACCTTC. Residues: CASSQRLLYGYTF.

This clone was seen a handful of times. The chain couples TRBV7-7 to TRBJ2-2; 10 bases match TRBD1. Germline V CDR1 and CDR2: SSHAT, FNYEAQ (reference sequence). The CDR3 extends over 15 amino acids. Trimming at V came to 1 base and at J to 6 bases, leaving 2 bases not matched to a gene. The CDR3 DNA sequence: TGTGCCAGCAGCTTAGGGACAGGGGGTCCCGGGGAGCTGTTTTTT. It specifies CASSLGTGGPGELFF.